Described below is a single T cell receptor (beta chain) sequence and its context. The V gene's germline CDR1 is SGHTA and CDR2 FQGNSA. Trimming pared 5 bases from V and 1 base from J, leaving 19 bases between. The CDR3 consists of 17 residues. The sample comes from a study of blood T cell repertoires in COVID-19. Study details: PBMCs, B-cell-depleted T cells, or T cells were the source of the cDNA or gDNA that made up the material.

Profiled with immunoSEQ multiplex PCR; TCRdb holds only in-frame clones, not every one. The sample lists over 60,000 clones, 80% to 85% occurring once. The origin of this receptor is a human donor in a cohort sampled during active COVID-19. The chain joins TRBV7-2 to TRBJ2-3; D might be TRBD2 (6 bases). The sample consisted of peripheral blood. The CDR3 bases are TGTGCCAGCAGCCCACCTCCGGGACTCAGGGGCACAGATACGCAGTATTTT. It is translated as CASSPPPGLRGTDTQYF.